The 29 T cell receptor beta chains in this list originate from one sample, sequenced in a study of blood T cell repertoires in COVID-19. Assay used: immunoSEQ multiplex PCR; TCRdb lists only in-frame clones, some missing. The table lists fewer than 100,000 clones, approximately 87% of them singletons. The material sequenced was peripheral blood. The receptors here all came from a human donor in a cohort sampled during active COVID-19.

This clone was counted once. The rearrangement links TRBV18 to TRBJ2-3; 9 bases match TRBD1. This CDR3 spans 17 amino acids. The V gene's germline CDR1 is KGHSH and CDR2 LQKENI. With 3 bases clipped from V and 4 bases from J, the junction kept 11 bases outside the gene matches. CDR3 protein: CASSPRTGVSTADTQYF. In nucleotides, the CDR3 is TGTGCCAGCTCACCGCGGACAGGGGTGTCCACTGCAGATACGCAGTATTTT.

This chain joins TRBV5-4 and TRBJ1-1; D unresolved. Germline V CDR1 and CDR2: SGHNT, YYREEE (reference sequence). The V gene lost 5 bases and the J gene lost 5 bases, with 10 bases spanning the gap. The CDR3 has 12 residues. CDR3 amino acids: CASSLPATEAFF. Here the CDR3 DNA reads TGTGCCAGCAGTTTACCAGCGACTGAAGCTTTCTTT.

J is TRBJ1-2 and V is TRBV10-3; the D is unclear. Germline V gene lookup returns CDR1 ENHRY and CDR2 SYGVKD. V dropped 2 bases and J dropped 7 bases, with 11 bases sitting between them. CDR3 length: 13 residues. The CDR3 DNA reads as TGTGCCATCAGTGAGGACGAAGGGAGTGGCTACACCTTC. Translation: CAISEDEGSGYTF.

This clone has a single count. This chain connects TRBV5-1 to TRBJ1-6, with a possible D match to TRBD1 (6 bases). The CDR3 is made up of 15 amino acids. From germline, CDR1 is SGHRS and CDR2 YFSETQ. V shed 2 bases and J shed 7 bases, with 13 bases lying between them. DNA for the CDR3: TGCGCCAGCAGCTTACAGACAGGACAGAATTCACCCCTCCACTTT. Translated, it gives CASSLQTGQNSPLHF.

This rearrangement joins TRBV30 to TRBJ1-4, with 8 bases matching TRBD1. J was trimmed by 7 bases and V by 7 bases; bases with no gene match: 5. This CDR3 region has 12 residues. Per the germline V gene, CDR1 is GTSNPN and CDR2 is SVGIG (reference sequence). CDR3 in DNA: TGTGCCTCCCAGGGGGCCGGTGAAAAACTGTTTTTT. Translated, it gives CASQGAGEKLFF.

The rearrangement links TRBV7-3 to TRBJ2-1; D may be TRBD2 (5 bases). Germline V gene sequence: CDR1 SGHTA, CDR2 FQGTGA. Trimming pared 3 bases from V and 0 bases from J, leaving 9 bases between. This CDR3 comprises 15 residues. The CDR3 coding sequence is TGTGCCAGCAGCTTGGAGGTGAGCTCCTACAATGAGCAGTTCTTC. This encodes CASSLEVSSYNEQFF.

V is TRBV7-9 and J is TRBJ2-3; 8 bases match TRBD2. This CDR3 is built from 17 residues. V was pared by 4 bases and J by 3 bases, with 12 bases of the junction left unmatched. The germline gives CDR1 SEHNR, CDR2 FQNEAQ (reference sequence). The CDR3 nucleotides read TGTGCCAGCAGCTGCTTACGCAGCAAGCGGGGGACAGATACGCAGTATTTT. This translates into CASSCLRSKRGTDTQYF.

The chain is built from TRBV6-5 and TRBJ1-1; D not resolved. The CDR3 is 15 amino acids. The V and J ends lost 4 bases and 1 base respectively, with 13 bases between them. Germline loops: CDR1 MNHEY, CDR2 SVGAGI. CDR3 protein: CASSSTAYSNTEAFF. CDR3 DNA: TGTGCCAGCAGTTCCACAGCTTATTCGAACACTGAAGCTTTCTTT.

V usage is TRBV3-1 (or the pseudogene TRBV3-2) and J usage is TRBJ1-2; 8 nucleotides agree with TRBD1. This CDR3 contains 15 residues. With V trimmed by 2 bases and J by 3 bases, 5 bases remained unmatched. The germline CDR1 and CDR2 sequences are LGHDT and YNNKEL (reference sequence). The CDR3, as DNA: TGTGCCAGCAGCCAACAGGGGGCTGAATACTATGGCTACACCTTC. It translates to CASSQQGAEYYGYTF.

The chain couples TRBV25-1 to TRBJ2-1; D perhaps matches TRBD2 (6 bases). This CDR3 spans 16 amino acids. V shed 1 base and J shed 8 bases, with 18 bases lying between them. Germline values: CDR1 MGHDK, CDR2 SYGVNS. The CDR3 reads CASSELVGPGRYEQFF. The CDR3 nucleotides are TGTGCCAGCAGTGAATTGGTCGGTCCAGGGAGGTATGAGCAGTTCTTC.

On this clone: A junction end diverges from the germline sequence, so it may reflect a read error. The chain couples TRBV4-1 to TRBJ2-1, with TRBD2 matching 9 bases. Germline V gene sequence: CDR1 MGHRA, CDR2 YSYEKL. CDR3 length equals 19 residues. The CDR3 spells CASSQDPSLAGASFNEQFF. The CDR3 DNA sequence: TGCGCCAGCAGCCAAGATCCATCCTTAGCGGGAGCCTCCTTCAATGAGCAGTTCTTC.

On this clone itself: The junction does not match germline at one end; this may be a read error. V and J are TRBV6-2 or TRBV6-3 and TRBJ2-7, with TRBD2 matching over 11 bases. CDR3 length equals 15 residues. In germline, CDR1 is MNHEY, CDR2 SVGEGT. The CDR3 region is CASSPPLAGGYAQYF. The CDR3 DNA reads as TGTGCCAGCAGCCCTCCGTTAGCGGGGGGGTACGCGCAGTACTTC.

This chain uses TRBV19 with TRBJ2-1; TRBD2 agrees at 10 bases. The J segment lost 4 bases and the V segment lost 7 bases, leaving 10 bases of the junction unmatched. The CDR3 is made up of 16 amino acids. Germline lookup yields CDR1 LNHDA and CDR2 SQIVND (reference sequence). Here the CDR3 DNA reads TGTGCCAGTACCCATGCCAGGACTAGCGGTTACAATGAGCAGTTCTTC. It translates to CASTHARTSGYNEQFF.

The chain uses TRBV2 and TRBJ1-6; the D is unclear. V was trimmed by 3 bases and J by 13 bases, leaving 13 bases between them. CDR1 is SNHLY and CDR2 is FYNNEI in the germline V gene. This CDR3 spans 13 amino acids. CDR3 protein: CASSDTGGGPLHF. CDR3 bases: TGTGCCAGCAGTGACACGGGTGGAGGGCCCCTCCACTTT.

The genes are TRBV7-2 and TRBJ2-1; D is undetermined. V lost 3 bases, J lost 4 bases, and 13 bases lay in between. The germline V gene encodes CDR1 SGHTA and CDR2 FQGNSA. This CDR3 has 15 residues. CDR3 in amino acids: CASSLRLGAYNEQFF. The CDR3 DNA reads TGTGCCAGCAGCTTGCGTCTAGGCGCTTACAATGAGCAGTTCTTC. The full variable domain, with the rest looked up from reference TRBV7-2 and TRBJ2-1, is GAGVSQSPSNKVTEKGKDVELRCDPISGHTALYWYRQSLGQGLEFLIYFQGNSAPDKSGLPSDRFSAERTGGSVSTLTIQRTQQEDSAVYLCASSLRLGAYNEQFFGPGTRLTVL.

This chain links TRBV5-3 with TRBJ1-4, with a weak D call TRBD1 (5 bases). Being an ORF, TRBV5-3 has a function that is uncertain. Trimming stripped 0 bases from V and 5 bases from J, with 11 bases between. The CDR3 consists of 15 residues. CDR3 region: CARSLADRPNEKLFF. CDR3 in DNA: TGTGCCAGAAGCTTGGCCGACAGACCAAATGAAAAACTGTTTTTT.

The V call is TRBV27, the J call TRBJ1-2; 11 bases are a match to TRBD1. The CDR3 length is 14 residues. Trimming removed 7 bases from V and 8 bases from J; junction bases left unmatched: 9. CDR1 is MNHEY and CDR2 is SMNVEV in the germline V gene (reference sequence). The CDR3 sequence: CASTTGTGGKGYTF. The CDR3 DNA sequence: TGTGCCAGCACAACCGGGACAGGGGGAAAGGGCTACACCTTC.

CDR3 loop: CATAAGTGIGETQYF. The CDR3 nucleotides are TGTGCCACCGCCGCCGGGACAGGGATAGGTGAGACCCAGTACTTC. The chain combines TRBV15 with TRBJ2-5; the match to TRBD1 covers 9 bases. There are 15 residues in the CDR3. In germline, CDR1 is LNHNV, CDR2 YYDKDF (reference sequence). V lost 8 bases and J lost 5; bases outside the gene matches: 12.

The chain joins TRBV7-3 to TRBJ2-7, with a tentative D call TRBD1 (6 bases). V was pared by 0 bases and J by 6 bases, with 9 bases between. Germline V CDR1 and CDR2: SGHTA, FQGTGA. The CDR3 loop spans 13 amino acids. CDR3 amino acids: CASSLTGAGEQYF. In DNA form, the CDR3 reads TGTGCCAGCAGCTTAACGGGGGCTGGCGAGCAGTACTTC.

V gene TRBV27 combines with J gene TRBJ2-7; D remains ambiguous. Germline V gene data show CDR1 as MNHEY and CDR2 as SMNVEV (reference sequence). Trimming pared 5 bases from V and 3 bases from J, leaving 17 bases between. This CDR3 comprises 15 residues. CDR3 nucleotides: TGTGCCAGCAGTCCGTCGGGTGGCCTCGACTACGAGCAGTACTTC. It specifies CASSPSGGLDYEQYF.

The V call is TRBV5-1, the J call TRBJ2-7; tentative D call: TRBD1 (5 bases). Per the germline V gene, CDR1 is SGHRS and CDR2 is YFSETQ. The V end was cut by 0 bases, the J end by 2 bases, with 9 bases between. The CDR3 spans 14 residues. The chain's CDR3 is CASSLGGVTYEQYF. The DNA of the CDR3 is TGCGCCAGCAGCTTGGGGGGCGTAACCTACGAGCAGTACTTC.

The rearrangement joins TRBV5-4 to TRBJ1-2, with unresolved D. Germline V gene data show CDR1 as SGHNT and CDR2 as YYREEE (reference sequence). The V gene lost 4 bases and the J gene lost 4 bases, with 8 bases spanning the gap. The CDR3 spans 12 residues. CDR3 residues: CASSLNSYGYTF. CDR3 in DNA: TGTGCCAGCAGCCTAAATTCCTATGGCTACACCTTC.

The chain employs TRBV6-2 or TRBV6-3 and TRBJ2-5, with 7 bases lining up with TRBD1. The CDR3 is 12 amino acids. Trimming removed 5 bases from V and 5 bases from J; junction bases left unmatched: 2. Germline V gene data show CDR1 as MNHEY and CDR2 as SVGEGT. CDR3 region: CASSDRVETQYF. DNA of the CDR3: TGTGCCAGCAGTGACAGGGTGGAGACCCAGTACTTC.

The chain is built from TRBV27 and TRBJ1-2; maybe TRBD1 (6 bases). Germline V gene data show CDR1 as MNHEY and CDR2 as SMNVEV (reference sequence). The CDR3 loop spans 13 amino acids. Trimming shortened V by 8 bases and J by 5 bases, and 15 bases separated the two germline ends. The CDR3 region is CASGTGTPYGYTF. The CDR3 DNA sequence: TGTGCCAGCGGGACCGGGACACCGTATGGCTACACCTTC.

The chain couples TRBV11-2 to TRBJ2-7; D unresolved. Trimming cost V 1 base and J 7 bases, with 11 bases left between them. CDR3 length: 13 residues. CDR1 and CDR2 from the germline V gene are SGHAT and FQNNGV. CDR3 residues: CASSLGLVGEQYF. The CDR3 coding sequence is TGTGCCAGCAGCTTAGGGCTAGTGGGTGAGCAGTACTTC.

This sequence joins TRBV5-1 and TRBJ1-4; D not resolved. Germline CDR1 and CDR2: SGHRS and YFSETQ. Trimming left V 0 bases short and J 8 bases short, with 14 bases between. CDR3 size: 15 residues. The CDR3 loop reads CASSLEFGELEKLFF. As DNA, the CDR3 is TGCGCCAGCAGCTTGGAGTTCGGGGAACTGGAAAAACTGTTTTTT.

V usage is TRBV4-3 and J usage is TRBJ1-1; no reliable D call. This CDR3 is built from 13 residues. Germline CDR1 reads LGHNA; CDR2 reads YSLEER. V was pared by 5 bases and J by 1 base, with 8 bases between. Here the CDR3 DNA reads TGCGCCAGCAGCGAAGGCAGGAACACTGAAGCTTTCTTT. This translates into CASSEGRNTEAFF.

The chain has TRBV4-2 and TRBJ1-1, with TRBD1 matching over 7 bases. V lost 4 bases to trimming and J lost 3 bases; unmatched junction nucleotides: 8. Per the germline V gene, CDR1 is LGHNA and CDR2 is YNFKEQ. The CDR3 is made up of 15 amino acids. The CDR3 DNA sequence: TGTGCCAGCAGCCGTACTGGTCAGGGGGACACTGAAGCTTTCTTT. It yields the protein CASSRTGQGDTEAFF.

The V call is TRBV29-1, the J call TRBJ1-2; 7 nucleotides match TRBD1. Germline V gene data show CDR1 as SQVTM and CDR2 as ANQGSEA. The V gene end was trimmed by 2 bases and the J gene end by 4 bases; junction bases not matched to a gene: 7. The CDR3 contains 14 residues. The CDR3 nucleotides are TGCAGCGTTGAAAAGACAGGGAGTGTCTATGGCTACACCTTC. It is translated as CSVEKTGSVYGYTF.